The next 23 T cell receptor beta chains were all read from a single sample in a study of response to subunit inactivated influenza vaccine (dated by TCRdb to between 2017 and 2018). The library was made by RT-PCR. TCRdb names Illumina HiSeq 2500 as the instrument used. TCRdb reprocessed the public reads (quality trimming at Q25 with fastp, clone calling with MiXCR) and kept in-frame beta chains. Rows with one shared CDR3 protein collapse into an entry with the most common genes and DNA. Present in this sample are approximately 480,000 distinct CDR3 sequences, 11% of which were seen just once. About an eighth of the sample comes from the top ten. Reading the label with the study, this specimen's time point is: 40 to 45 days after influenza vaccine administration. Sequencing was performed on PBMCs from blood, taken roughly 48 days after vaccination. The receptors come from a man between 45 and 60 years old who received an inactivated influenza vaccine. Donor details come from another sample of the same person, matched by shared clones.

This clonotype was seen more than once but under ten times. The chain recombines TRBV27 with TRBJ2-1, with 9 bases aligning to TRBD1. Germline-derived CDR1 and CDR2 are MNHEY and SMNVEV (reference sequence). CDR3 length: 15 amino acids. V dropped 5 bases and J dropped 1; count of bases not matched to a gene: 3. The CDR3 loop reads CASSKGQGSYNEQFF. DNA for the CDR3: TGTGCCAGCAGTAAGGGACAGGGTTCCTACAATGAGCAGTTCTTC.

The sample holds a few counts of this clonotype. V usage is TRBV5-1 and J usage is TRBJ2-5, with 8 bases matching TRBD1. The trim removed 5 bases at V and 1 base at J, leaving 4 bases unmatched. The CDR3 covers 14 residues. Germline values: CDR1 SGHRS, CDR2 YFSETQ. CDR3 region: CASRYTGGQETQYF. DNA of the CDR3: TGCGCCAGCAGATACACAGGGGGCCAAGAGACCCAGTACTTC.

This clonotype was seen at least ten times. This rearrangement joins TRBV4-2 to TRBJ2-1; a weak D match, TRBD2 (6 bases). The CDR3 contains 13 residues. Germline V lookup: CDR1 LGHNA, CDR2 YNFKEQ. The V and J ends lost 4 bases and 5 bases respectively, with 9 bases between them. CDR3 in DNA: TGTGCCAGCAGCCCACGGGAGAACAATGAGCAGTTCTTC. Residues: CASSPRENNEQFF.

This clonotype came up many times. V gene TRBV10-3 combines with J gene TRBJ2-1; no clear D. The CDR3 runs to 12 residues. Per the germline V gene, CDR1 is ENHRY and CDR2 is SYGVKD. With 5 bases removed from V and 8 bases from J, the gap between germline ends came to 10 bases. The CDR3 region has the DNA TGTGCCATCAGTTTGGGTGGGGATGAGCAGTTCTTC. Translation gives CAISLGGDEQFF.

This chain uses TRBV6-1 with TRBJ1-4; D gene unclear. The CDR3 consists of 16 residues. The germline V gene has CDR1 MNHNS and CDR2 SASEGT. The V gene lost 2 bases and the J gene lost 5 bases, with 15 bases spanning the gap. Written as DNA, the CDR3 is TGTGCCAGCAGTGAATATCGATCACAGAAAAATGAAAAACTGTTTTTT. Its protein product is CASSEYRSQKNEKLFF.

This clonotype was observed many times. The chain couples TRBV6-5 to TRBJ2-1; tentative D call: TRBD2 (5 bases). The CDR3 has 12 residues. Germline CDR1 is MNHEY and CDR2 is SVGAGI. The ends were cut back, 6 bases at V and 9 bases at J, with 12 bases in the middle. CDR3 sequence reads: CASSPLGGEQFF. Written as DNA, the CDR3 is TGTGCCAGCAGCCCACTAGGCGGTGAGCAGTTCTTC.

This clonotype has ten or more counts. In DNA, the CDR3 is TGTGCCAGCAGGTTATCCTCCGGTGGCTACACCTTC. Translation gives CASRLSSGGYTF. The V and J genes are TRBV7-9 and TRBJ1-2; D remains ambiguous. Germline V gene lookup returns CDR1 SEHNR and CDR2 FQNEAQ (reference sequence). Trimming pared 6 bases from V and 7 bases from J, leaving 12 bases between. The CDR3 totals 12 residues.

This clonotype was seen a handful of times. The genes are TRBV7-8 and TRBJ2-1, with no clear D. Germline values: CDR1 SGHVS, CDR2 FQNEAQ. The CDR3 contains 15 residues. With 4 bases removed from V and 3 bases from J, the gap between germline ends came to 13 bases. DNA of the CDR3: TGTGCCAGCAGCTCGCCCCCATGGCTCTACAATGAGCAGTTCTTC. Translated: CASSSPPWLYNEQFF. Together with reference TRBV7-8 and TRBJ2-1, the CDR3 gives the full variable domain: GAGVSQSPRYKVAKRGQDVALRCDPISGHVSLFWYQQALGQGPEFLTYFQNEAQLDKSGLPSDRFFAERPEGSVSTLKIQRTQQEDSAVYLCASSSPPWLYNEQFFGPGTRLTVL.

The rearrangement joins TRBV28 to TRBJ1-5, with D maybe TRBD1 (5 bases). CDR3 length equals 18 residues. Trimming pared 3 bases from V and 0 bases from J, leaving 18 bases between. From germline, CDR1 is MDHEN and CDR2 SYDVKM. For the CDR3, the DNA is TGTGCCAGCAGTTTGGGGCCGCAGGCGGCAAATAGCAATCAGCCCCAGCATTTT. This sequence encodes CASSLGPQAANSNQPQHF.

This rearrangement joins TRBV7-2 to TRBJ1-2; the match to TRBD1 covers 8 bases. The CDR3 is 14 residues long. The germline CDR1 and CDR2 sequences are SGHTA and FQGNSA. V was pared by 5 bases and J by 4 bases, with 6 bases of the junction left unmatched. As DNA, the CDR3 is TGTGCCAGCAGCCCAGGGGGCGCCGGCTATGGCTACACCTTC. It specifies CASSPGGAGYGYTF.

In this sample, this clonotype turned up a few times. The CDR3: CASSPAGQGRIDTQYF. The DNA for the CDR3 is TGTGCCAGCAGCCCCGCCGGACAGGGGAGGATAGATACGCAGTATTTT. This chain links TRBV4-2 with TRBJ2-3; 9 nucleotides agree with TRBD1. J gave up 5 bases and V 4 bases, and 10 bases lay outside the gene matches. CDR3 size: 16 residues. The germline V gene encodes CDR1 LGHNA and CDR2 YNFKEQ.

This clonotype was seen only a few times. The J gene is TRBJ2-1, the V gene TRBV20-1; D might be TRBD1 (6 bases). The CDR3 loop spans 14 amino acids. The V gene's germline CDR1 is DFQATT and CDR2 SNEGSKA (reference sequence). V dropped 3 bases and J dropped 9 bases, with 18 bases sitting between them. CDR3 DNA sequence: TGCAGTGCTAGTGGTCAGGGGTGGATTAGTGAGCAGTTCTTC. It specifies CSASGQGWISEQFF.

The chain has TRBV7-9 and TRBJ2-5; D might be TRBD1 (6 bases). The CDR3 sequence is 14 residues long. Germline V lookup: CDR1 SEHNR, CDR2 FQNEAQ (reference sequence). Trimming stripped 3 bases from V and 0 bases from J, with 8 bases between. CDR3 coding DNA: TGTGCCAGCAGCTTTTACAGGGACCAAGAGACCCAGTACTTC. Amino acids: CASSFYRDQETQYF.

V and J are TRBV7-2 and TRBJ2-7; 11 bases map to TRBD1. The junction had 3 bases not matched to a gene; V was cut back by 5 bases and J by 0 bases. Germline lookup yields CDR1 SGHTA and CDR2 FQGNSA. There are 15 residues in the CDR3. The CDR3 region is CASSGQGAPSYEQYF. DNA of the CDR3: TGTGCCAGCAGCGGACAGGGGGCACCCTCCTACGAGCAGTACTTC.

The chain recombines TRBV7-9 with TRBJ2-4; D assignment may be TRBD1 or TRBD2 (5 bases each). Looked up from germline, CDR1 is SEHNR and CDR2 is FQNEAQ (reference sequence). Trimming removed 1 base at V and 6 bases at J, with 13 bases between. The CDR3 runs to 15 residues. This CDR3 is CASSLVWDGRNIQYF. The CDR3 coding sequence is TGTGCCAGCAGCTTAGTCTGGGACGGACGAAACATTCAGTACTTC.

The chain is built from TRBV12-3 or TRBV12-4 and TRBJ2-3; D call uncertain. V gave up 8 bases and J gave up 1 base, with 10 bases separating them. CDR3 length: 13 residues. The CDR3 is CASRKPGTDTQYF. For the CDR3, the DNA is TGTGCCAGCCGAAAACCCGGCACAGATACGCAGTATTTT.

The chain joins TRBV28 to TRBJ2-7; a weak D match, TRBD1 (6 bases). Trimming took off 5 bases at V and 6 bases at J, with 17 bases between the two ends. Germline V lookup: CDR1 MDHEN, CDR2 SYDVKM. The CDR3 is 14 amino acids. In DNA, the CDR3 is TGTGCCAGCAGTCGGGACAATTGGACTTTCGAGCAGTACTTC. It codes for CASSRDNWTFEQYF.

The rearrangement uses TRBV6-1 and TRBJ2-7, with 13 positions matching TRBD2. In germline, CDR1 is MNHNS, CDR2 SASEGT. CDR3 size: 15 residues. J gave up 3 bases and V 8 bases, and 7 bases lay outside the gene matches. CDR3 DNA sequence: TGTGCCAGCTGGGGACTAGCGGGGAAAAACTACGAGCAGTACTTC. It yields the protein CASWGLAGKNYEQYF.

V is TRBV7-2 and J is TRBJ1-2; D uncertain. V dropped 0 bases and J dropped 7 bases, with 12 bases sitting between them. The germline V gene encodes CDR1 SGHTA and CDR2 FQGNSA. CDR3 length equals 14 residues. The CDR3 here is CASSLALVRAGYTF. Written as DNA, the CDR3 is TGTGCCAGCAGCTTAGCGCTTGTGAGGGCTGGCTACACCTTC.

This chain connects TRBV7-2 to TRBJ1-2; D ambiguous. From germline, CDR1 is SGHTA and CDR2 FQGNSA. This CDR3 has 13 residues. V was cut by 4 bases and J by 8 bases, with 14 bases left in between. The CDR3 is CASSWRPGEGYTF. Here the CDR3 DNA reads TGTGCCAGCAGCTGGAGACCTGGGGAGGGCTACACCTTC.

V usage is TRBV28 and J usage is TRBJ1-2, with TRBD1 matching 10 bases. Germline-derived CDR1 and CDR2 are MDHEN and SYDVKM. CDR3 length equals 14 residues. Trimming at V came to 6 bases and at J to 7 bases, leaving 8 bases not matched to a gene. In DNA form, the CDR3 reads TGTGCCAGCAGCTCCCCGACAGGGGGCGGTGGCTACACCTTC. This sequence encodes CASSSPTGGGGYTF.

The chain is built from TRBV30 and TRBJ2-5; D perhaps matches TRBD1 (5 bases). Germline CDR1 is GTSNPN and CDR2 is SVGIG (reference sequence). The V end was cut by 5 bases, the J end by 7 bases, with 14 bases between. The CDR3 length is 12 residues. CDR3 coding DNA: TGTGCCTGGGATCTGGGGCGCGGGACCCAGTACTTC. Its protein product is CAWDLGRGTQYF.

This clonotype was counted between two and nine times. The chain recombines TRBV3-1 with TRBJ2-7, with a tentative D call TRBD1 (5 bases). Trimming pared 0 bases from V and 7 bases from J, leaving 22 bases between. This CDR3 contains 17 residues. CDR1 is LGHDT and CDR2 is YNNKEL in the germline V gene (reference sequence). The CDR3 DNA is TGTGCCAGCAGCCAAGATAGGCCAGGGAACGCTTTTTTTGAGCAGTACTTC. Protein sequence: CASSQDRPGNAFFEQYF.